A selection of T cell receptor beta chains follows, all from one sample in a study of siplizumab effects on memory and regulatory T cells. Data came from immunoSEQ multiplex PCR; TCRdb stores just in-frame clones and leaves some out. Of roughly 100,000 clones listed, 80% to 95% are singletons. Sequencing was carried out using CD8+ T cells sorted from blood. Receptors were obtained from a human donor in good health. CDR3s include the opening cysteine and the closing phenylalanine or tryptophan. D genes are given only for firm matches. Size is omitted from some rows. Given values are once, few, many or a class for expanded clones.

j_call: TRBJ1-5; v_call: TRBV6-5; cdr3_length: 14; d_call: TRBD1; clone_size: .; cdr3_nt: TGTGCCAGCAGGCGGGACAGGGCTAATCAGCCCCAGCATTTT; cdr3_aa: CASRRDRANQPQHF
j_call: TRBJ2-1; v_call: TRBV13; cdr3_length: 16; d_call: TRBD2; clone_size: .; cdr3_nt: TGTGCCAGCAGCTTACCGACTAGCGGGACCTACAATGAGCAGTTCTTC; cdr3_aa: CASSLPTSGTYNEQFF
j_call: TRBJ1-4; v_call: TRBV14; cdr3_length: 15; d_call: .; clone_size: .; cdr3_nt: TGTGCCAGCAGCCAAGGATGGAAGAAGAATGAAAAACTGTTTTTT; cdr3_aa: CASSQGWKKNEKLFF
j_call: TRBJ2-2; v_call: TRBV7-9; cdr3_length: 17; d_call: .; clone_size: .; cdr3_nt: TGTGCCAGCAGCTTAGGAGGCGGCGGGTGGAACACCGGGGAGCTGTTTTTT; cdr3_aa: CASSLGGGGWNTGELFF
j_call: TRBJ2-7; v_call: TRBV7-8; cdr3_length: 14; d_call: .; clone_size: .; cdr3_nt: TGTGCCAGCAGGGGAACGGCAAGGGGGTACGAGCAGTACTTC; cdr3_aa: CASRGTARGYEQYF
j_call: TRBJ2-1; v_call: TRBV14; cdr3_length: 11; d_call: .; clone_size: .; cdr3_nt: TGTGCCAGCAGCCAAGGTGATGAGCAGTTCTTC; cdr3_aa: CASSQGDEQFF
j_call: TRBJ2-7; v_call: TRBV5-6; cdr3_length: 14; d_call: .; clone_size: .; cdr3_nt: TGTGCCAGCAGCCCCTGGGGCGCGGTCTACGAGCAGTACTTC; cdr3_aa: CASSPWGAVYEQYF
j_call: TRBJ2-1; v_call: TRBV9; cdr3_length: 15; d_call: TRBD1; clone_size: .; cdr3_nt: TGTGCCAGCAGCGTAGAGGGACAGGGAAACGCTGAGCAGTTCTTC; cdr3_aa: CASSVEGQGNAEQFF
j_call: TRBJ2-1; v_call: TRBV2; cdr3_length: 16; d_call: TRBD2; clone_size: .; cdr3_nt: TGTGCCAGCCTGGCCGGTCGGAGCGGGAGGGCGTCTGAGCAGTTCTTC; cdr3_aa: CASLAGRSGRASEQFF
j_call: TRBJ1-2; v_call: TRBV4-1; cdr3_length: 14; d_call: TRBD1; clone_size: .; cdr3_nt: TGCGCCAGCAGCCAAGGGGGACAGAACTATGGCTACACCTTC; cdr3_aa: CASSQGGQNYGYTF
j_call: TRBJ1-5; v_call: TRBV27; cdr3_length: 16; d_call: .; clone_size: .; cdr3_nt: TGTGCCAGCAGGGGATACGCCCTCCTCCTTAATCAGCCCCAGCATTTT; cdr3_aa: CASRGYALLLNQPQHF
j_call: TRBJ2-1; v_call: TRBV12-5; cdr3_length: 13; d_call: .; clone_size: .; cdr3_nt: TGTGCTAGTGGTTTGGTACCTATGCCCGAGCAGTTCTTC; cdr3_aa: CASGLVPMPEQFF
j_call: TRBJ2-5; v_call: TRBV2; cdr3_length: 14; d_call: TRBD1; clone_size: .; cdr3_nt: TGTGCCAGCAGGATGGGACAGAGTGGAGAGACCCAGTACTTC; cdr3_aa: CASRMGQSGETQYF
j_call: TRBJ1-1; v_call: TRBV15; cdr3_length: 17; d_call: .; clone_size: .; cdr3_nt: TGTGCCACCAGCTTCTTAAACGTGGGCCTCGGGAACACTGAAGCTTTCTTT; cdr3_aa: CATSFLNVGLGNTEAFF
j_call: TRBJ2-4; v_call: TRBV4-1; cdr3_length: 15; d_call: .; clone_size: .; cdr3_nt: TGCGCCAGCAGCCAGGGGCAGGGTGCCAAAAACATTCAGTACTTC; cdr3_aa: CASSQGQGAKNIQYF
j_call: TRBJ1-1; v_call: TRBV19; cdr3_length: 15; d_call: TRBD1; clone_size: .; cdr3_nt: TGTGCCAGTAGTGCCGGGACAGAGATTAACACTGAAGCTTTCTTT; cdr3_aa: CASSAGTEINTEAFF
j_call: TRBJ1-2; v_call: TRBV30; cdr3_length: 11; d_call: TRBD1; clone_size: .; cdr3_nt: TGTGCCGGTGGGACAGCCTCTGGCTACACCTTC; cdr3_aa: CAGGTASGYTF
j_call: TRBJ1-2; v_call: TRBV18; cdr3_length: 15; d_call: .; clone_size: .; cdr3_nt: TGTGCCAGCTCACCACCGGTCTACGAGGGGGAAGGCTACACCTTC; cdr3_aa: CASSPPVYEGEGYTF
j_call: TRBJ2-7; v_call: TRBV5-6; cdr3_length: 15; d_call: .; clone_size: .; cdr3_nt: TGTGCCAGCAGCTCCAAGTGGACAGCCTACTACGAGCAGTACTTC; cdr3_aa: CASSSKWTAYYEQYF
j_call: TRBJ2-7; v_call: TRBV13; cdr3_length: 14; d_call: TRBD1; clone_size: .; cdr3_nt: TGTGCCAGCAGCTTAGGCAGGGGGCTCTACGAGCAGTACTTC; cdr3_aa: CASSLGRGLYEQYF
j_call: TRBJ2-3; v_call: TRBV4-3; cdr3_length: 16; d_call: .; clone_size: .; cdr3_nt: TGCGCCAGCAGCCAAGATAGGGCAGGTGGCCTCGATACGCAGTATTTT; cdr3_aa: CASSQDRAGGLDTQYF
j_call: TRBJ2-2; v_call: TRBV10-3; cdr3_length: 15; d_call: .; clone_size: .; cdr3_nt: TGTGCCATCAGTGATGGGGATACGGCTGTCGGGGAGCTGTTTTTT; cdr3_aa: CAISDGDTAVGELFF
j_call: TRBJ1-2; v_call: TRBV30; cdr3_length: 14; d_call: .; clone_size: .; cdr3_nt: TGTGCCTGGGCGCGGGGGCAAGCTAACTATGGCTACACCTTC; cdr3_aa: CAWARGQANYGYTF
j_call: TRBJ1-3; v_call: TRBV19; cdr3_length: 15; d_call: .; clone_size: .; cdr3_nt: TGTGCCAGTAGTATTTGGACGGAAACTGGAAACACCATATATTTT; cdr3_aa: CASSIWTETGNTIYF
j_call: TRBJ1-4; v_call: TRBV19; cdr3_length: 15; d_call: .; clone_size: .; cdr3_nt: TGTGCCAGTAGTAAGTGGGGAGAGAAAATTGAAAAACTGTTTTTT; cdr3_aa: CASSKWGEKIEKLFF
j_call: TRBJ2-1; v_call: TRBV4-1; cdr3_length: 14; d_call: .; clone_size: .; cdr3_nt: TGCGCCAGCAGCCCGGGACGACCTTACAATGAGCAGTTCTTC; cdr3_aa: CASSPGRPYNEQFF
j_call: TRBJ2-5; v_call: TRBV7-3; cdr3_length: 15; d_call: TRBD1; clone_size: .; cdr3_nt: TGTGCCAGCAGCTTAGGGGACAGGGGAGGAGAGACCCAGTACTTC; cdr3_aa: CASSLGDRGGETQYF
j_call: TRBJ1-2; v_call: TRBV15; cdr3_length: 13; d_call: .; clone_size: .; cdr3_nt: TGTGCCACCAGCACTACTAGAGCATATGGCTACACCTTC; cdr3_aa: CATSTTRAYGYTF
j_call: TRBJ2-7; v_call: TRBV4-1; cdr3_length: 16; d_call: .; clone_size: .; cdr3_nt: TGCGCCAGCAGCCCCTCAGTAAATACACCCCGACACGAGCAGTACTTC; cdr3_aa: CASSPSVNTPRHEQYF
j_call: TRBJ1-1; v_call: TRBV14; cdr3_length: 13; d_call: .; clone_size: .; cdr3_nt: TGTGCCAGCAGCGCGCGTAGGGGAACTGAAGCTTTCTTT; cdr3_aa: CASSARRGTEAFF
j_call: TRBJ1-4; v_call: TRBV20-1; cdr3_length: 11; d_call: TRBD1; clone_size: .; cdr3_nt: TGCAGTGCTACGACACAGGGGTCCCTGTTTTTT; cdr3_aa: CSATTQGSLFF
j_call: TRBJ1-2; v_call: TRBV5-4; cdr3_length: 14; d_call: .; clone_size: .; cdr3_nt: TGTGCCAGCAGCGTAACCGGGACTCTTGATGGCTACACCTTC; cdr3_aa: CASSVTGTLDGYTF
j_call: TRBJ1-2; v_call: TRBV7-9; cdr3_length: 15; d_call: TRBD1; clone_size: .; cdr3_nt: TGTGCCAGCAGCTTAGGGACAGGGGGCCGCTATGGCTACACCTTC; cdr3_aa: CASSLGTGGRYGYTF
j_call: TRBJ2-2; v_call: TRBV6-1; cdr3_length: 18; d_call: .; clone_size: .; cdr3_nt: TGTGCCAGCAGTGACGTTCTCCACGAGGTCCGGAACACCGGGGAGCTGTTTTTT; cdr3_aa: CASSDVLHEVRNTGELFF
j_call: TRBJ1-1; v_call: TRBV27; cdr3_length: 16; d_call: TRBD1; clone_size: .; cdr3_nt: TGTGCCAGCAGTGATGTGGGACAGGGAGTGAACACTGAAGCTTTCTTT; cdr3_aa: CASSDVGQGVNTEAFF
j_call: TRBJ2-3; v_call: TRBV4-1; cdr3_length: 15; d_call: .; clone_size: .; cdr3_nt: TGCGCCAGCAGCCAAGATCCGGGGGGCACAGATACGCAGTATTTT; cdr3_aa: CASSQDPGGTDTQYF
j_call: TRBJ2-2; v_call: TRBV11-2; cdr3_length: 13; d_call: .; clone_size: .; cdr3_nt: TGTGCCAGCAGAGGGGTGAACACCGGGGAGCTGTTTTTT; cdr3_aa: CASRGVNTGELFF
j_call: TRBJ2-7; v_call: TRBV4-1; cdr3_length: 16; d_call: .; clone_size: .; cdr3_nt: TGCGCCAGCAGCCAAGTCAGCGTCGGGGCCCACTACGAGCAGTACTTC; cdr3_aa: CASSQVSVGAHYEQYF
j_call: TRBJ2-1; v_call: TRBV6-1; cdr3_length: 15; d_call: TRBD1; clone_size: .; cdr3_nt: TGTGCCAGCACCCCGGGGACAGGGGAGACGAATGAGCAGTTCTTC; cdr3_aa: CASTPGTGETNEQFF
j_call: TRBJ2-5; v_call: TRBV6-5; cdr3_length: 15; d_call: TRBD2; clone_size: .; cdr3_nt: TGTGCCAGCAGAGGACTAGCGGGGGGCCAAGAGACCCAGTACTTC; cdr3_aa: CASRGLAGGQETQYF
j_call: TRBJ1-5; v_call: TRBV2; cdr3_length: 14; d_call: TRBD1; clone_size: once; cdr3_nt: TGTGCCAGCAGAAGGGACAGGGAAAATCAGCCCCAGCATTTT; cdr3_aa: CASRRDRENQPQHF
j_call: TRBJ1-4; v_call: TRBV9; cdr3_length: 15; d_call: TRBD1; clone_size: .; cdr3_nt: TGTGCCAGCAGCTTGGGGACAGGGGGCGGAGAAAAACTGTTTTTT; cdr3_aa: CASSLGTGGGEKLFF
j_call: TRBJ2-5; v_call: TRBV9; cdr3_length: 15; d_call: TRBD1; clone_size: .; cdr3_nt: TGTGCCAGCAGCGCCCAGGGGGCGACGAGTGAGACCCAGTACTTC; cdr3_aa: CASSAQGATSETQYF
j_call: TRBJ2-1; v_call: TRBV4-2; cdr3_length: 16; d_call: .; clone_size: .; cdr3_nt: TGTGCCAGCAGCCGCTCTTGGGAGAGCTCCTACAATGAGCAGTTCTTC; cdr3_aa: CASSRSWESSYNEQFF
j_call: TRBJ1-1; v_call: TRBV7-8; cdr3_length: 15; d_call: .; clone_size: .; cdr3_nt: TGTGCCAGCAGCTTCAGGGACCCGATGAACACTGAAGCTTTCTTT; cdr3_aa: CASSFRDPMNTEAFF
j_call: TRBJ2-5; v_call: TRBV25-1; cdr3_length: 13; d_call: .; clone_size: few; cdr3_nt: TGTGCCAGCAGTGAAACGGAGTGGCAGACCCAGTACTTC; cdr3_aa: CASSETEWQTQYF
j_call: TRBJ1-1; v_call: TRBV13; cdr3_length: 16; d_call: .; clone_size: .; cdr3_nt: TGTGCCAGCAGCTTAGGGGTTCAGGGACTGAACACTGAAGCTTTCTTT; cdr3_aa: CASSLGVQGLNTEAFF
j_call: TRBJ2-5; v_call: TRBV5-1; cdr3_length: 14; d_call: .; clone_size: .; cdr3_nt: TGCGCCAGCAGCTGGGGGGGCAGGCAAGAGACCCAGTACTTC; cdr3_aa: CASSWGGRQETQYF